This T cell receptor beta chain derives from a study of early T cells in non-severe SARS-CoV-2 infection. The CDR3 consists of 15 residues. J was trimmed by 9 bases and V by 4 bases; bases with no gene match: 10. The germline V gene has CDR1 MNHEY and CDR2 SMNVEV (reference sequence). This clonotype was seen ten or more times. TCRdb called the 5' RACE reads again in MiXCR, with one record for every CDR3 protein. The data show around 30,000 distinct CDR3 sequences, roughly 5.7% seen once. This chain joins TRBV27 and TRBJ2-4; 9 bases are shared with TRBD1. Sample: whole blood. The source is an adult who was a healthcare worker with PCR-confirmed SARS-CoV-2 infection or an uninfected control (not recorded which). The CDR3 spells CASSSPGTGMIIQYF. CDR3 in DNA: TGTGCCAGCAGTTCCCCCGGGACAGGGATGATCATTCAGTACTTC.